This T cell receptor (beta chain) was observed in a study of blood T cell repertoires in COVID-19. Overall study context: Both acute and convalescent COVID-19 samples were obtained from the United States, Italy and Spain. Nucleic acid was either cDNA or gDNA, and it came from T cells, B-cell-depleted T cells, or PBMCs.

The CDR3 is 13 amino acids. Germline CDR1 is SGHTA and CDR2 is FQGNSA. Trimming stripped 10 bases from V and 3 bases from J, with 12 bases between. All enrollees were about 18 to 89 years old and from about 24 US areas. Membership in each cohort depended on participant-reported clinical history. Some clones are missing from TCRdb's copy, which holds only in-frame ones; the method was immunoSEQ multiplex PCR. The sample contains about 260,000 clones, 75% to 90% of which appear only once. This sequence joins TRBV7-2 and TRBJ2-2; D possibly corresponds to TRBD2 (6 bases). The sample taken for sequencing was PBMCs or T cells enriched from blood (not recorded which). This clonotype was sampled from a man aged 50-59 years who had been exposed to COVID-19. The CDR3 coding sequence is TGTGCCACCTCACGGGAGTACACCGGGGAGCTGTTTTTT. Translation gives CATSREYTGELFF.